These T cell receptor beta chains were read from a single sample in a study of blood T cell repertoires in COVID-19. Generated by immunoSEQ multiplex PCR, the TCRdb table keeps only in-frame clones and is missing some. The table shows some 200,000 clones, with about 88% occurring only once. Sequenced: PBMCs or T cells enriched from blood (not recorded which). The receptors shown here come from a woman in her twenties or thirties who had recovered from COVID-19. Each CDR3 is given with its conserved first and last residue. A D gene is named only where the DNA matches it firmly. Clone size, where shown, is once, few, many, or a class for clones that have expanded.

size | J | V | D | DNA | CDR3
. | TRBJ2-3 | TRBV6-6 | . | TGTGCCAGCACCATCACTAGCACCCACACAGATACGCAGTATTTT | CASTITSTHTDTQYF
many | TRBJ1-1 | TRBV6-5 | . | TGTGCCAGCTTAACAGGCTTGGGGAACACTGAAGCTTTCTTT | CASLTGLGNTEAFF
few | TRBJ1-5 | TRBV7-9 | . | TGTGCCAGCAGCCCAGGGTTTGGAGGCAATCAGCCCCAGCATTTT | CASSPGFGGNQPQHF
. | TRBJ2-7 | TRBV9 | TRBD1 | TGTGCCAGCAGCCTTGGACAGGGCACCTACGAGCAGTACTTC | CASSLGQGTYEQYF
. | TRBJ2-5 | TRBV6-6 | . | TGTGCCAGCAGCCAGGAGACCCAGTACTTC | CASSQETQYF
. | TRBJ1-2 | TRBV5-6 | TRBD1 | TGTGCCAGCAGCCAGGGGACAGGGGCTGGGGGCTACACCTTC | CASSQGTGAGGYTF
. | TRBJ2-1 | TRBV9 | . | TGTGCCAGCAGCGTAGGCAGCTCCTACAATGAGCAGTTCTTC | CASSVGSSYNEQFF
. | TRBJ1-1 | TRBV11-3 | . | TGTGCCAGCAGCCTAAACTCGATCACTGAAGCTTTCTTT | CASSLNSITEAFF
. | TRBJ1-5 | TRBV19 | . | TGTGCCAGTAGTATAGGGGGGGAAGGGGATCAGCCCCAGCATTTT | CASSIGGEGDQPQHF
few | TRBJ2-7 | TRBV27 | . | TGTGCCAGCAGTTTGACGGGACACCTTTACGAGCAGTACTTC | CASSLTGHLYEQYF
once | TRBJ1-2 | TRBV9 | TRBD1 | TGTGCCAGCAGCATCACAGGGGTCTATGGCTACACCTTC | CASSITGVYGYTF
. | TRBJ1-2 | TRBV3-1/TRBV3-2 | . | TGTGCCAGCAGCACAGGTTCTGGCTACACCTTC | CASSTGSGYTF
once | TRBJ1-4 | TRBV25-1 | . | TGTGCCAGCAGTGAATCCGGGAGAGGAGATGAAAAACTGTTTTTT | CASSESGRGDEKLFF
. | TRBJ1-2 | TRBV5-5 | TRBD1 | TGTGCCAGCAGCTCAGGGGGCGCTACTAGCTACACCTTC | CASSSGGATSYTF
. | TRBJ2-1 | TRBV15 | . | TGTGCCACCAGCAGCCGACGTCCGGGGCAGGGGATGGATGAGCAGTTCTTC | CATSSRRPGQGMDEQFF
. | TRBJ2-7 | TRBV2 | TRBD1 | TGTGCCAGCAGATTTACAGGGGCGGTGGGGGAGCAGTACTTC | CASRFTGAVGEQYF
. | TRBJ2-7 | TRBV6-2/TRBV6-3 | . | TGTGCCAGCAGCGACCCTAGGGGGTCGGCCTACGAGCAGTACTTC | CASSDPRGSAYEQYF
once | TRBJ1-1 | TRBV18 | . | TGTGCCAGCTCAGTACAATCGGAGGCTGAAGCTTTCTTT | CASSVQSEAEAFF
. | TRBJ1-2 | TRBV9 | TRBD1 | TGTGCCAGCAGCGATACAGGGGGTCGAGGCTACACCTTC | CASSDTGGRGYTF
. | TRBJ2-4 | TRBV7-8 | TRBD1 | TGTGCCAGCAGCTTAGCACGGACAGGCACTCTCAAAAACATTCAGTACTTC | CASSLARTGTLKNIQYF
. | TRBJ1-1 | TRBV11-1 | TRBD1 | TGTGCCAGCAGCTCGGGACAGAGCAGAGGACTCGGAGCTTTCTTT | CASSSGQSRGLGAFF
. | TRBJ1-3 | TRBV4-2 | . | TGTGCCAGCAGCCAGAGGCAGGAGGTATCGAACACCATATATTTT | CASSQRQEVSNTIYF